This section outlines one T cell receptor (beta chain) sequence together with its context. Its cognate antigen is unknown. This record comes from a study of T cell responses to AZD1222 COVID-19 vaccine. Study-level information: Second-dose recipients at about 4 or about 12 weeks were treated as one pooled group. Study-wide results and caveats: Of the AZD1222 recipients, only 5 or 6 were seropositive at baseline.

V gave up 5 bases and J gave up 5 bases; unmatched junction bases: 17. This CDR3 is 17 amino acids long. Per germline, CDR1 SGHTA and CDR2 FQGTGA. Repertoires were generated with immunoSEQ multiplex PCR, while TCRdb's copy carries only in-frame clones and drops some. The sample records approximately 91,000 clones, nearly 90% being singletons. The material was peripheral blood, obtained on day 0 of AZD1222 vaccination. This chain connects TRBV7-3 to TRBJ2-5; TRBD2 aligns across 7 bases. This TCR came from an adult in good health. CDR3 protein: CASSLHGAGLPSETQYF. The DNA for the CDR3 is TGTGCCAGCAGCCTCCATGGGGCGGGACTACCTTCTGAGACCCAGTACTTC.